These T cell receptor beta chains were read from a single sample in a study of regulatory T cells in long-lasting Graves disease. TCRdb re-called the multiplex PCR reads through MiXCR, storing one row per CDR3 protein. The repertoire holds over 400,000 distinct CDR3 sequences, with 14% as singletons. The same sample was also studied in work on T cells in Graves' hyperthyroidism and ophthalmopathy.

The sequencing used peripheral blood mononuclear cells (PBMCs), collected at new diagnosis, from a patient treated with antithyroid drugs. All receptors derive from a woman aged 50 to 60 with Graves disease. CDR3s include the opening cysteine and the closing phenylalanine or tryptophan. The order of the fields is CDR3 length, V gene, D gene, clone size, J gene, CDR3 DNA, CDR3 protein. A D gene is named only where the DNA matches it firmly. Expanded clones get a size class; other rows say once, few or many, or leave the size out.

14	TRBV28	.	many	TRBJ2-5	TGTGCCGATCCCCTCGGTGGGGCCCAAGAGACCCAGTACTTC	CADPLGGAQETQYF
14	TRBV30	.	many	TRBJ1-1	TGTGCCTGGAGTACTTGGGAAATGAACACTGAAGCTTTCTTT	CAWSTWEMNTEAFF
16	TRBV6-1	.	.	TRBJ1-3	TGTGCCAGCAGCACAGGGAAAACGACGTGGGGAAACACCATATATTTT	CASSTGKTTWGNTIYF
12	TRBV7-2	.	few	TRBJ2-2	TGTGCCAGCAGTACCCCGGGCGGGGAGCTGTTTTTT	CASSTPGGELFF
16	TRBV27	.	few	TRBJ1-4	TGTGCCAGCAGTGCCAATGGAGGGTATGCTAATGAAAAACTGTTTTTT	CASSANGGYANEKLFF
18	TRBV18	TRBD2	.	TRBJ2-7	TGTGCCAGCTCACCAACAGCCTTACTAGCGGGAGGATACTACGAGCAGTACTTC	CASSPTALLAGGYYEQYF
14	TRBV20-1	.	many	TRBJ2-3	TGCAGTGCCAGACGGCGGGGCCGCACAGATACGCAGTATTTT	CSARRRGRTDTQYF
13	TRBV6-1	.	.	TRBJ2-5	TGTGCCAGCAGTACCGACAGGCAAGAGACCCAGTACTTC	CASSTDRQETQYF
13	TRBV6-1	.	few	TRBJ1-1	TGTGCCAGCAGTGAATGGGGGGGGGGTGAAGCTTTCTTT	CASSEWGGGEAFF
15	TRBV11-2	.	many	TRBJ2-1	TGTGCCAGCAGCTTTGGGGGAATCTCCTACAATGAGCAGTTCTTC	CASSFGGISYNEQFF
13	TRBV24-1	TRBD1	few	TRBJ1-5	TGTGCCACCGGTGGGACAGAAGACTTTCCCCAGCATTTT	CATGGTEDFPQHF
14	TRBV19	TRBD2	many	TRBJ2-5	TGTGCCAGTGAGTCACCGCGGGAGCGAGAGACCCAGTACTTC	CASESPRERETQYF
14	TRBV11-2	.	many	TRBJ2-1	TGTGCCAGCAGCTTAGGGGCTTACTACAATGAGCAGTTCTTC	CASSLGAYYNEQFF
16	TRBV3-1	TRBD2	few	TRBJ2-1	TGTGCCAGCAGCCGCCAATGGGAGGGCCGCTTCGATGAGCAGTTCTTC	CASSRQWEGRFDEQFF
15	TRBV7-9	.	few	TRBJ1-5	TGTGCCAGCAGCTCACAGGGAGGCAGCAATCAGCCCCAGCATTTT	CASSSQGGSNQPQHF
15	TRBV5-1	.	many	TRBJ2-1	TGCGCCAGCAGCTTGGATGACAATCCCCACAATGAGCAGTTCTTC	CASSLDDNPHNEQFF
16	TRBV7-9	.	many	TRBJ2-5	TGTGCCAGCAGCGGTGCGGTGCAGGGGTATCAAGAGACCCAGTACTTC	CASSGAVQGYQETQYF
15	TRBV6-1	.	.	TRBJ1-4	TGTGCCAGCAGTGAATTCGGGGCGTTGGTTGAAAAACTGTTTTTT	CASSEFGALVEKLFF
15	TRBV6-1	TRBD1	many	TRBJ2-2	TGTGCCAGCAGCCTGGACAGGATTAACACCGGGGAGCTGTTTTTT	CASSLDRINTGELFF
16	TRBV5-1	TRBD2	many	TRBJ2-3	TGCGCCAGCAGCACCGGACTAGCGGGGTTTACAGATACGCAGTATTTT	CASSTGLAGFTDTQYF
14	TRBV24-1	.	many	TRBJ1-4	TGTGCCACCAGCTCCGGGACTACAGGAGAAAAACTGTTTTTT	CATSSGTTGEKLFF
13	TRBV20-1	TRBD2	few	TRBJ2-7	TGCAGTGCTCTGGGGGGGAAGGTCCACGAGCAGTACTTC	CSALGGKVHEQYF
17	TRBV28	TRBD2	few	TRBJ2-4	TGTGCCAGCAGTTTAACCGGGACTAGCGGGTACAAAAACATTCAGTACTTC	CASSLTGTSGYKNIQYF
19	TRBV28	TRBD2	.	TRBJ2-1	TGTGCCAGCAGTTTTCCCAAAGACCCGGGACTAGCGGGAGGTAAGTCCCGGTTCTTC	CASSFPKDPGLAGGKSRFF
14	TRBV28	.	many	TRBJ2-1	TGTGCCAGCACCCTCCATAATCCCATCAATGAGCAGTTCTTC	CASTLHNPINEQFF
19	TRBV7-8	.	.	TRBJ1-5	TGTGCCAGCAGCCTTAGGTCAGGGAACTTTGTTTATAGCAATCAGCCCCAGCATTTT	CASSLRSGNFVYSNQPQHF
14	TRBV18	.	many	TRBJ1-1	TGTGCCAGCTCACCGCAGGAGATGAACACTGAAGCTTTCTTT	CASSPQEMNTEAFF
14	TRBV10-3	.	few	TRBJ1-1	TGTGCCATCAGAGGAGGAGGGGGTGAGACTGAAGCTTTCTTT	CAIRGGGGETEAFF
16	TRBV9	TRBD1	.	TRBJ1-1	TGTGCCAGCAGCGCAAGCCGGACAGGGGGCGTCACTGAAGCTTTCTTT	CASSASRTGGVTEAFF
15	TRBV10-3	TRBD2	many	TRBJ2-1	TGTGCCACCGGACCGGGACTAGCGGGAGGGAATGAGCAGTTCTTC	CATGPGLAGGNEQFF
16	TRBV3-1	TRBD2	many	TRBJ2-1	TGTGCCAGCAGCCTAGTAAGCGGGAGTCGCTACAATGAGCAGTTCTTC	CASSLVSGSRYNEQFF
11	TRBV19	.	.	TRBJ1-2	TGTGCCACCAACATGGGTCCGGGCTACACCTTC	CATNMGPGYTF
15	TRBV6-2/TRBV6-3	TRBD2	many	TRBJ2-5	TGTGCCAGCGCCGTTGGACTAGCCACCCAAGAGACCCAGTACTTC	CASAVGLATQETQYF
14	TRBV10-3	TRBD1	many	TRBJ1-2	TGTGCCATCAGTCCGGACAGGGAGGACTATGGCTACACCTTC	CAISPDREDYGYTF
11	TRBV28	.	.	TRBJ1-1	TGTGCCAGCAGTTATCGGGCCGAGGCTTTCTTT	CASSYRAEAFF
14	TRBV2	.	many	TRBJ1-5	TGTGCCACCGCGGTCGCCTCTAGCAATCAGCCCCAGCATTTT	CATAVASSNQPQHF
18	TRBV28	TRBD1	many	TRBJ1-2	TGTGCCAGCAGTTATACCCGAAAAAAGACAGGGGGCAATGTTGGCTACACCTTC	CASSYTRKKTGGNVGYTF
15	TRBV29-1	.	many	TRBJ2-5	TGCAGCGTAAATGGTCCGGGGTGGACCCAAGAGACCCAGTACTTC	CSVNGPGWTQETQYF
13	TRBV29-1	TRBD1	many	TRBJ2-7	TGCAGCGTGGAACAGGGGCGACGCTACGGGCAGTACTTC	CSVEQGRRYGQYF
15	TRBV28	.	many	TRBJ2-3	TGTGCCAGCAGTACAATCGGGAGCAGCACAGATACGCAGTATTTT	CASSTIGSSTDTQYF
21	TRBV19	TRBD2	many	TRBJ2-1	TGTGCCAGTAGTATAGATCTTGTCGGGACTAGCGGGAGTCAATCCTACAATGAGCAGTTCTTC	CASSIDLVGTSGSQSYNEQFF
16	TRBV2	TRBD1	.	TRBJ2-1	TGTGCCAGCAGTATCATCGGACAGGGGTTTTTTGATGAGCAGTTCTTC	CASSIIGQGFFDEQFF
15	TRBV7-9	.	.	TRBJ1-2	TGTGCCAGCAGCTCACCCGGACGGATAAACTATGGCTACACCTTC	CASSSPGRINYGYTF
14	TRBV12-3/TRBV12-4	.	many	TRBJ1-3	TGTGCCAGCAGTTTTCAGGGGCAAGGAAACACCATATATTTT	CASSFQGQGNTIYF
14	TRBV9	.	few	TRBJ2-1	TGTGCCAGCAGCCGTACGACCCAATACAATGAGCAGTTCTTC	CASSRTTQYNEQFF
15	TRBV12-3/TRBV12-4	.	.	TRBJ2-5	TGTGCCAGCAGTTTTGTTAAAGGAATTCTAGAGACCCAGTACTTC	CASSFVKGILETQYF
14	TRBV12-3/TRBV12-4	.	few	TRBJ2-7	TGTGCCAGCAGTTTTTCGGAGCACCTCTACGAGCAGTACTTC	CASSFSEHLYEQYF
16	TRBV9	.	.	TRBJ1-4	TGTGCCAGCAGCCCCACCGCAGAGGGGGGGAGGCAAAAACTGTTTTTT	CASSPTAEGGRQKLFF